The 15 T cell receptor beta chains below were found in one sample sequenced in a study of blood T cell repertoires in COVID-19. Data came from immunoSEQ multiplex PCR; TCRdb stores just in-frame clones and leaves some out. The sample yields about 260,000 clones, about 87% seen once. Sequenced: peripheral blood. These receptor sequences come from a man aged 55-75 years who had recovered from COVID-19.

V gene TRBV7-3 combines with J gene TRBJ2-5, with 10 bases lining up with TRBD2. The CDR3 totals 17 residues. Germline trimming cut 5 bases from V and 7 bases from J; bases unmatched to any gene: 16. Germline V CDR1 and CDR2: SGHTA, FQGTGA. The CDR3: CASSQASGGLGVVTQYF. CDR3 in DNA: TGTGCCAGCAGCCAGGCTAGCGGGGGACTAGGGGTGGTGACCCAGTACTTC.

The genes are TRBV6-2 or TRBV6-3 and TRBJ2-7; 9 bases match TRBD2. CDR3 length equals 15 residues. The germline V gene encodes CDR1 MNHEY and CDR2 SVGEGT. J gave up 2 bases and V 4 bases, and 6 bases lay outside the gene matches. The CDR3 reads CASSLPSGDPYEQYF. The CDR3 coding sequence is TGTGCCAGCAGTTTGCCTAGCGGGGACCCCTACGAGCAGTACTTC.

The chain has TRBV28 and TRBJ2-3; the D is unclear. The germline V and J ends were trimmed by 5 bases and 7 bases, with 28 bases remaining between them. CDR1 MDHEN and CDR2 SYDVKM come from the germline V gene. The CDR3 is made up of 18 amino acids. Written as DNA, the CDR3 is TGTGCCAGCAGTCACCGCATTCTCCCTGTCGAAGATAGTTATACGCAGTATTTT. This gives the protein CASSHRILPVEDSYTQYF.

V and J are TRBV3-1 (or the pseudogene TRBV3-2) and TRBJ1-1, with 7 nucleotides matching TRBD1. The V and J ends lost 4 bases and 10 bases, in that order; junction bases with no gene match: 12. This CDR3 comprises 14 residues. Germline V lookup: CDR1 LGHDT, CDR2 YNNKEL (reference sequence). The CDR3 region is CASSRETGTNVAFF. In DNA form, the CDR3 reads TGTGCCAGCAGCCGCGAGACAGGGACGAACGTAGCTTTCTTT.

The J gene is TRBJ1-1, the V gene TRBV30; 9 bases are shared with TRBD1. J gave up 6 bases and V 1 base, and 6 bases lay outside the gene matches. Looked up from germline, CDR1 is GTSNPN and CDR2 is SVGIG (reference sequence). The CDR3 is 14 amino acids. CDR3 residues: CAWSGWDRVAEAFF. In DNA, the CDR3 is TGTGCCTGGAGTGGATGGGACAGGGTGGCTGAAGCTTTCTTT.

The rearrangement joins TRBV7-2 to TRBJ2-1; 8 bases line up with TRBD2. Germline V CDR1 and CDR2: SGHTA, FQGNSA. The ends lost 1 base at V and 0 bases at J; junction bases unmatched: 5. This CDR3 comprises 17 residues. This chain's CDR3 is CASSLGISGASYNEQFF. The DNA of the CDR3 is TGTGCCAGCAGCTTAGGGATTAGCGGGGCCTCCTACAATGAGCAGTTCTTC.

This clone showed up just once. The chain carries TRBV7-2 and TRBJ1-1; 8 positions match TRBD1. V shed 1 base and J 5 bases; nucleotides not matched to a gene: 9. Germline CDR1 reads SGHTA; CDR2 reads FQGNSA. This CDR3 region has 16 residues. In DNA, the CDR3 is TGTGCCAGCAGCTTAGAAGTTAGGACAGGGCGGACTGAAGCTTTCTTT. Amino acid sequence: CASSLEVRTGRTEAFF.

The J gene is TRBJ1-6, the V gene TRBV19; no definite D call. The V gene lost 4 bases and the J gene lost 8 bases, with 12 bases spanning the gap. This CDR3 is 14 amino acids long. The germline gives CDR1 LNHDA, CDR2 SQIVND (reference sequence). The CDR3 bases are TGTGCCAGTAGTAATGTGCGGGTTCATTCACCCCTCCACTTT. Protein product: CASSNVRVHSPLHF.

The chain couples TRBV2 to TRBJ1-1; 9 bases agree with TRBD1. This CDR3 region has 16 residues. Germline loops: CDR1 SNHLY, CDR2 FYNNEI. Trimming removed 6 bases from V and 5 bases from J; junction bases left unmatched: 13. The CDR3: CASRQGTGWRGTEAFF. In DNA, the CDR3 is TGTGCCAGCAGGCAAGGGACAGGGTGGAGGGGTACTGAAGCTTTCTTT.

The gene calls are TRBV6-2 or TRBV6-3 and TRBJ1-5; TRBD1 matches 8 bases. The CDR3 runs 18 residues. Trimming at V came to 6 bases and at J to 1 base, leaving 14 bases not matched to a gene. Germline loops: CDR1 MNHEY, CDR2 SVGEGT. The DNA for the CDR3 is TGTGCCAGCAGCCCTAAACCCGGGACAGGTATCAGCAATCAGCCCCAGCATTTT. Amino acid sequence: CASSPKPGTGISNQPQHF.

The count of this clone is one. This chain links TRBV5-4 with TRBJ1-3; D is unresolved. V shed 0 bases and J shed 1 base, with 5 bases lying between them. CDR1 SGHNT and CDR2 YYREEE come from the germline V gene (reference sequence). CDR3 length equals 14 residues. The CDR3 nucleotides read TGTGCCAGCAGCTTGGGGCAGTCTGGAAACACCATATATTTT. Protein sequence: CASSLGQSGNTIYF.

The chain combines TRBV18 with TRBJ2-7, with D possibly TRBD1 on 6 matching bases. This CDR3 spans 13 amino acids. CDR1 is KGHSH, CDR2 LQKENI, per germline. V was trimmed by 2 bases and J by 3 bases, leaving 8 bases between them. The CDR3 protein is CASSPMTGYEQYF. The CDR3 DNA reads TGTGCCAGCTCACCAATGACAGGCTACGAGCAGTACTTC.

The rearrangement joins TRBV15 to TRBJ2-7, with 12 bases lining up with TRBD2. CDR3 size: 16 residues. The ends lost 1 base at V and 2 bases at J; junction bases unmatched: 3. CDR1 and CDR2 (germline): LNHNV, YYDKDF (reference sequence). Written as DNA, the CDR3 is TGTGCCACCAGCAGAGGAGGGACTAGCGGGCCCTACGAGCAGTACTTC. This encodes CATSRGGTSGPYEQYF.

The V call is TRBV18, the J call TRBJ1-2; the D gene is possibly TRBD1 (6 bases). The CDR3 extends over 15 amino acids. The germline V gene has CDR1 KGHSH and CDR2 LQKENI. V was cut by 0 bases and J by 0 bases, with 8 bases left in between. The DNA for the CDR3 is TGTGCCAGCTCACCACCGGACAGCCCTAACTATGGCTACACCTTC. The encoded protein is CASSPPDSPNYGYTF.

Written as DNA, the CDR3 is TGTGCCAGCAGTCCGTCGACAGGCAATCAGCCCCAGCATTTT. The encoded protein is CASSPSTGNQPQHF. J is TRBJ1-5 and V is TRBV6-6, with D possibly TRBD1 on 5 matching bases. The CDR3 loop spans 14 amino acids. The ends were cut back, 5 bases at V and 2 bases at J, with 10 bases in the middle. Germline values: CDR1 MNHNY, CDR2 SVGAGI (reference sequence).